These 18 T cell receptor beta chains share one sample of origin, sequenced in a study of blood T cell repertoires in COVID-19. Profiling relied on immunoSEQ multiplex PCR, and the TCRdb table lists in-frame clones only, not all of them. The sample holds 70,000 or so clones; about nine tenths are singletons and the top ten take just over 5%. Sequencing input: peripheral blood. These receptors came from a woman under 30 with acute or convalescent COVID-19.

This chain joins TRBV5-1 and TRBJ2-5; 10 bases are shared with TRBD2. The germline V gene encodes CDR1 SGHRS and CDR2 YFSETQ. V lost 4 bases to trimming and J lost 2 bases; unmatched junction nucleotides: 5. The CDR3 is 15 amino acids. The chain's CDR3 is CASSPLAGVQETQYF. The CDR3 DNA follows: TGCGCCAGCAGCCCGCTAGCGGGAGTTCAAGAGACCCAGTACTTC.

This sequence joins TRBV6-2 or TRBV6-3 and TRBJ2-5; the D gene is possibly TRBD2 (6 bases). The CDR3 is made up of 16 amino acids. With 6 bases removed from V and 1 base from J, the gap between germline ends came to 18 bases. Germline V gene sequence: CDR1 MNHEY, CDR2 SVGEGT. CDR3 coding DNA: TGTGCCAGCAGCTCAAGCGTGGGAGGCTTCCAAGAGACCCAGTACTTC. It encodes CASSSSVGGFQETQYF.

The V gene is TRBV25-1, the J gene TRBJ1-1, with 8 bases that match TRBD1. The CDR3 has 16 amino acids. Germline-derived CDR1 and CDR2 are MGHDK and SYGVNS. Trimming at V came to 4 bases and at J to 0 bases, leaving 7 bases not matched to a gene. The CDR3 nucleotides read TGTGCCAGCAGTGGAGGACAGGGTTGGATGAACACTGAAGCTTTCTTT. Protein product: CASSGGQGWMNTEAFF.

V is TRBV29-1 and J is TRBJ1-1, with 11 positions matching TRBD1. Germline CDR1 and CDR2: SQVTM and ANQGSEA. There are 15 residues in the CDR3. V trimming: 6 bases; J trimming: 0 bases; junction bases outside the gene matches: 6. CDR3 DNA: TGCAGCGTCACGGACAGGGGGCCTATGAACACTGAAGCTTTCTTT. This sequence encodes CSVTDRGPMNTEAFF.

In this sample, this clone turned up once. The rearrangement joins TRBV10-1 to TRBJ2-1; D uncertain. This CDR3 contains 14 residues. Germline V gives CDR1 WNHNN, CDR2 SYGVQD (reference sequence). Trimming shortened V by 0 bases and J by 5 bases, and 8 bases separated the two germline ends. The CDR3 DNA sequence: TGCGCCAGCAGTGAGTCGAGTTTAAACAATGAGCAGTTCTTC. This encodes CASSESSLNNEQFF.

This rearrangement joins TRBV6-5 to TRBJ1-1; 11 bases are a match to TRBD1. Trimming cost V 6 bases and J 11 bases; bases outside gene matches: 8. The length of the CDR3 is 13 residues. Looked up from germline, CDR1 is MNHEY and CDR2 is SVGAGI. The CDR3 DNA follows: TGTGCCAGCAGCAAGGACAGGGGGCCAGCGGCTTTCTTT. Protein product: CASSKDRGPAAFF.

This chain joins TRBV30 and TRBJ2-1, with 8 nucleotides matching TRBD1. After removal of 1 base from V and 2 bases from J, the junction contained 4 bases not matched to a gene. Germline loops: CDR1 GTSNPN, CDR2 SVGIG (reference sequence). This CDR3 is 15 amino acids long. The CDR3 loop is CAWSGDRGPYNEQFF. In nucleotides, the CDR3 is TGTGCCTGGAGTGGCGACAGGGGACCCTACAATGAGCAGTTCTTC.

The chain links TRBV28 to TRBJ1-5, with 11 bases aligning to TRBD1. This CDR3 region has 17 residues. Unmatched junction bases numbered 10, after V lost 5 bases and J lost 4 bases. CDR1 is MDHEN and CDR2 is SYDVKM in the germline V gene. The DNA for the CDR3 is TGTGCCAGCAGTCGGACAGGGGGCCTTGAAGCAAATCAGCCCCAGCATTTT. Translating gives CASSRTGGLEANQPQHF.

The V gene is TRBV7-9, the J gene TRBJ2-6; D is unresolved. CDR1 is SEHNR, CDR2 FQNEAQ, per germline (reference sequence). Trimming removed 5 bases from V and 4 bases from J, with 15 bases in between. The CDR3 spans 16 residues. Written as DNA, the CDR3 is TGTGCCAGCAGCCCCCCCTCAACTCCGGGGGCCAACGTCCTGACTTTC. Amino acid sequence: CASSPPSTPGANVLTF.

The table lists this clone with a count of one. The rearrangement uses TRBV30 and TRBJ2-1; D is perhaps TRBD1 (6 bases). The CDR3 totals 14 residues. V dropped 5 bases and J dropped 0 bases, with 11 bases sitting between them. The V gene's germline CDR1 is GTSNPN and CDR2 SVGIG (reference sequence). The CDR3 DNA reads TGTGCCTGGGATACAGGGAGCTCCTACAATGAGCAGTTCTTC. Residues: CAWDTGSSYNEQFF.

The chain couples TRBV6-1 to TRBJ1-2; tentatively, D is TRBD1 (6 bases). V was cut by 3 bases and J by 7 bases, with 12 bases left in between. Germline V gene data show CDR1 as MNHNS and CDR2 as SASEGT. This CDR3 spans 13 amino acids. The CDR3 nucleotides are TGTGCCAGCAGTGAGCAGGGGCAACGTGGCTACACCTTC. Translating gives CASSEQGQRGYTF.

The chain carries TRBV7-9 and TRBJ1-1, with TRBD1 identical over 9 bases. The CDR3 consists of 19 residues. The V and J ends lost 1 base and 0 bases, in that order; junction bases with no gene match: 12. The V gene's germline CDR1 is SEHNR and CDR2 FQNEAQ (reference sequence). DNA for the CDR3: TGTGCCAGCAGCTTAGGACAGGGGGGCATAGAAATCATGAACACTGAAGCTTTCTTT. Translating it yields CASSLGQGGIEIMNTEAFF. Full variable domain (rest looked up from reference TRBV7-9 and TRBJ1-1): DTGVSQNPRHKITKRGQNVTFRCDPISEHNRLYWYRQTLGQGPEFLTYFQNEAQLEKSRLLSDRFSAERPKGSFSTLEIQRTEQGDSAMYLCASSLGQGGIEIMNTEAFFGQGTRLTVV.

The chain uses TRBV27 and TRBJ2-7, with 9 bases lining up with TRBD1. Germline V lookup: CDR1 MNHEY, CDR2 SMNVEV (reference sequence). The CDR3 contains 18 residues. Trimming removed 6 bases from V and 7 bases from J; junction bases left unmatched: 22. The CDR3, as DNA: TGTGCCAGCAGAGGCCCGGGACAGGGCACTCCATCCTACGAGGAGCAGTACTTC. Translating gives CASRGPGQGTPSYEEQYF.

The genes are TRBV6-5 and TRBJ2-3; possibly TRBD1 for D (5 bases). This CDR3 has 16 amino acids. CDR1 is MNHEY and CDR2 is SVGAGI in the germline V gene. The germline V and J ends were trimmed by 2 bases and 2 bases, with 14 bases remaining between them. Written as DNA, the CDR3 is TGTGCCAGCAGTTACCACAGGAATTCCAACACAGATACGCAGTATTTT. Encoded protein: CASSYHRNSNTDTQYF.

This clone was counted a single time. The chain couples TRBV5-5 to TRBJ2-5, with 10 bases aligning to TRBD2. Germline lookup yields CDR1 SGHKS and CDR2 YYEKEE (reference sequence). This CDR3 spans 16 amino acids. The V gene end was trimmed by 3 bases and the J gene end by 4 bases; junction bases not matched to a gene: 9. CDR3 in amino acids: CASSWPSGGAGETQYF. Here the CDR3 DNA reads TGTGCCAGCAGCTGGCCCAGCGGGGGGGCGGGAGAGACCCAGTACTTC. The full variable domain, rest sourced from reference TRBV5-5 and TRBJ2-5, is DAGVTQSPTHLIKTRGQQVTLRCSPISGHKSVSWYQQVLGQGPQFIFQYYEKEERGRGNFPDRFSARQFPNYSSELNVNALLLGDSALYLCASSWPSGGAGETQYFGPGTRLLVL.

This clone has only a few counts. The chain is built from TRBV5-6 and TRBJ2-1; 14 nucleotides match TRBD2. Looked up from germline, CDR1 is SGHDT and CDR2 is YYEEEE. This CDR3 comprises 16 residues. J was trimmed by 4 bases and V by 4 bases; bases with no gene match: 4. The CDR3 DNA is TGTGCCAGCAGCCAAGGACTAGCGGGGGGTTACAATGAGCAGTTCTTC. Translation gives CASSQGLAGGYNEQFF.

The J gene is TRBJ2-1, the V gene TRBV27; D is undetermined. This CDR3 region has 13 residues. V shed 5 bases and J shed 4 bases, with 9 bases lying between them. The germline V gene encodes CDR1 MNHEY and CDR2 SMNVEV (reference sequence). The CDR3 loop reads CASSPTVYNEQFF. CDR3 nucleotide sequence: TGTGCCAGCAGTCCCACGGTGTACAATGAGCAGTTCTTC.

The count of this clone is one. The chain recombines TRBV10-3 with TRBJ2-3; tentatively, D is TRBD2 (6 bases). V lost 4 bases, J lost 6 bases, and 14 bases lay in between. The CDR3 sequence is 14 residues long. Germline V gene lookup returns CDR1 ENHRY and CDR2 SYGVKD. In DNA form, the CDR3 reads TGTGCCATCAGTGTGGACGGGAGATCCGATACGCAGTATTTT. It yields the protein CAISVDGRSDTQYF.